A selection of T cell receptor beta chains follows, all from one sample in a study of Ad26.COV2.S vaccination and SARS-CoV-2 variants. TCRdb keeps only in-frame clones here, not all; method: immunoSEQ multiplex PCR. The sample shows roughly 380,000 clones, 90% to 95% of them seen only once. The specimen was peripheral blood, collected after recovery from COVID-19. The receptors were gathered from a human donor who had recovered from COVID-19. Each CDR3 is given with its conserved first and last residue. D genes are given only for firm matches. Size tells how often a clone was seen (once, few, many) or the class of an expanded clone, and some rows leave it out.

TRBJ2-5 . TRBV6-5 . TGTGCCAGCAGTTACCCCCCGATCGGGGGAGCCCAGTACTTC CASSYPPIGGAQYF
TRBJ2-3 . TRBV5-1 TRBD2 TGCGCCAGCAGCTTGAATGAGCGGGGGAGCACAGATACGCAGTATTTT CASSLNERGSTDTQYF
TRBJ1-2 . TRBV6-2/TRBV6-3 . TGTGCCAGCAGTTTCCCCCGGGACGGCTTCTATGGCTACACCTTC CASSFPRDGFYGYTF
TRBJ2-5 once TRBV11-1 TRBD2 TGTGCCAGCAGCTCGGGACTAGCGGTTAGGGCCCAGTACTTC CASSSGLAVRAQYF
TRBJ1-1 . TRBV11-2 . TGTGCCAGCAGCTTCACAGTGATCGGAACTGAAGCTTTCTTT CASSFTVIGTEAFF
TRBJ2-6 . TRBV7-3 . TGTGCCAGCAGCCCCTACCTAGCGACAGCCGAGGGTGTCCTGACTTTC CASSPYLATAEGVLTF
TRBJ1-5 . TRBV5-1 . TGCGCCAGCAGCTTGGTTAAAGGTGGGATATACAAAGGACAGTGGGATCAGCCCCAGCATTTT CASSLVKGGIYKGQWDQPQHF
TRBJ2-1 . TRBV11-2 . TGTGCCAGCAGCTTACTACCGGGACAAGCGTATGAGCAGTTCTTC CASSLLPGQAYEQFF
TRBJ1-2 . TRBV23-1 . TGCGCCAGCAGTCTAGGCTACTATGGCTACACCTTC CASSLGYYGYTF
TRBJ1-3 few TRBV7-9 . TGTGCCAGCAGCTTAGGGGCTGGAAACACCATATATTTT CASSLGAGNTIYF
TRBJ1-3 . TRBV4-1 . TGCGCCAGCAGCCAACCGAGGACAGTTGGAAACACCATATATTTT CASSQPRTVGNTIYF
TRBJ2-3 . TRBV4-3 . TGCGCCAGCAGCCAAGATATCTTCTCCGGAAGGACAGATACGCAGTATTTT CASSQDIFSGRTDTQYF
TRBJ1-5 . TRBV12-3/TRBV12-4 . TGTGCCAGCAGTTTTTTCCCCAATCAGCCCCAGCATTTT CASSFFPNQPQHF
TRBJ2-2 once TRBV5-1 TRBD2 TGCGCCAGCAGCCTACTAGCGGGGGGGTTACACACCGGGGAGCTGTTTTTT CASSLLAGGLHTGELFF
TRBJ1-2 . TRBV9 . TGTGCCAGCAGCGTTGACCGCTACATCTATGGCTACACCTTC CASSVDRYIYGYTF
TRBJ1-2 . TRBV7-9 TRBD1 TGTGCCAGCAGCTCGACAGGGTACTATGGCTACACCTTC CASSSTGYYGYTF
TRBJ1-1 few TRBV5-1 TRBD1 TGCGCCAGCAGCGGGAGTACAGGGGAAAGGACTGAAGCTTTCTTT CASSGSTGERTEAFF
TRBJ2-3 . TRBV7-3 . TGTGCCAGCAGCTTAACGGCCCACACAGATACGCAGTATTTT CASSLTAHTDTQYF
TRBJ1-2 . TRBV3-1/TRBV3-2 TRBD1 TGTGCCAGCAGCCCGGCAAGACAGGGGGTCGGCTACACCTTC CASSPARQGVGYTF
TRBJ1-3 once TRBV6-6 . TGTGCCAGCTTCGTTCTTGGAAACACCATATATTTT CASFVLGNTIYF
TRBJ1-5 . TRBV13 . TGTGCCAGCAGCTTAGCACCGGGGGGCTCGGGGCCCCAGCATTTT CASSLAPGGSGPQHF
TRBJ1-1 . TRBV3-1/TRBV3-2 . TGTGCCAGCAGCCAGCGCATGGGGGGGGGTGCTGAAGCTTTCTTT CASSQRMGGGAEAFF
TRBJ2-7 . TRBV6-6 TRBD1 TGTGCCAGCAGTACCCCGGGACAGGGGGCCTACGAGCAGTACTTC CASSTPGQGAYEQYF
TRBJ2-7 . TRBV5-1 . TGCGCCAGCAGCTTGCAGGGGAGGGCCGAGCAGTACTTC CASSLQGRAEQYF
TRBJ1-4 once TRBV4-1 . TGCGCCAGTCTTAGAATAGGCGGAACTAATGAAAAACTGTTTTTT CASLRIGGTNEKLFF
TRBJ2-5 . TRBV6-6 . TGTGCCAGCACCGAGACTAAGACCCAGTACTTC CASTETKTQYF
TRBJ2-1 . TRBV3-1/TRBV3-2 . TGTGCCAGCAGCCCCGAAGGGAGCTCCTACAATGAGCAGTTCTTC CASSPEGSSYNEQFF
TRBJ2-1 . TRBV5-5 . TGTGCCAGCAGCGCTTATCAGCCGAATGAGCAGTTCTTC CASSAYQPNEQFF
TRBJ1-2 . TRBV7-2 . TGCGCCAGCAGCTTGACGGGGAGAAGGTATGGCTACACCTTC CASSLTGRRYGYTF
TRBJ1-3 . TRBV7-9 . TGTGCCAGCAGCCGTGTTTTGGGAGTAAACACCATATATTTT CASSRVLGVNTIYF
TRBJ2-3 few TRBV6-4 TRBD2 TGTGCCAGCAGTCGACTAGCGGGGGGTACAGATACGCAGTATTTT CASSRLAGGTDTQYF
TRBJ1-2 . TRBV6-5 TRBD1 TGTGCCAGCAGATCGCCGGGACAGGGGGTAGACACCTTC CASRSPGQGVDTF
TRBJ2-1 . TRBV9 TRBD2 TGTGCCAGCAGCTATAGCGGGGGCGCGGGGGGCGCCCGGCCCTACAATGAGCAGTTCTTC CASSYSGGAGGARPYNEQFF
TRBJ2-7 . TRBV15 TRBD2 TGTGCCACCAGCAGAGGCATTCGGACTAGCGGGGGGACTCTCTCCTACGAGCAGTACTTC CATSRGIRTSGGTLSYEQYF
TRBJ1-5 . TRBV5-1 TRBD1 TGCGCCAGCCAAGAAACAGGGGAAGTCAATCAGCCCCAGCATTTT CASQETGEVNQPQHF
TRBJ1-1 . TRBV6-6 TRBD1 TGTGCCAGCAGTTTCCGGGACAGGGGGCATACTGAAGCTTTCTTT CASSFRDRGHTEAFF
TRBJ1-1 . TRBV27 TRBD1 TGTGCCAGCAGCCCGACAGGGAGTACTGAAGCTTTCTTT CASSPTGSTEAFF
TRBJ2-2 once TRBV7-2 TRBD1 TGTGCCAGCAGCCCTCGACAGGGAGATACCGGGGAGCTGTTTTTT CASSPRQGDTGELFF
TRBJ2-7 . TRBV24-1 TRBD1 TGTGCCACCAGTGCGGGACAGGGTGGTCGCTACGAGCAGTACTTC CATSAGQGGRYEQYF
TRBJ1-2 . TRBV7-2 . TGTGCCAGCAGCCGGGGGGGGAGCTCAATTAACTATGGCTACACCTTC CASSRGGSSINYGYTF
TRBJ2-3 . TRBV6-5 TRBD1 TGTGCCAGCGGGACAGGGATCACAGATACGCAGTATTTT CASGTGITDTQYF
TRBJ1-5 . TRBV9 TRBD1 TGTGCCAGCAGCGTATCCGGGACAGTCCAGCCCCAGCATTTT CASSVSGTVQPQHF
TRBJ1-2 . TRBV19 . TGTGCCAGTATGGATGAGGCGCGCTACACCTTC CASMDEARYTF
TRBJ2-5 . TRBV15 TRBD1 TGTGCCACCAGCAGTGGCAGGGGGGAGACCCAGTACTTC CATSSGRGETQYF
TRBJ2-7 . TRBV13 . TGTGCCAGCAGCTTAGGCCATGGACAGTTGACCGAGCAGTACTTC CASSLGHGQLTEQYF
TRBJ2-7 . TRBV21-1 . TGTGCCAGCAGCAAAGGAGGACAGGGGGATTCTCCCTACGAGCAGTACTTC CASSKGGQGDSPYEQYF
TRBJ1-5 . TRBV2 TRBD1 TGTGCCAGCGGAGTCAACGGGGGCGACAGGGTAAAGACACAGCCCCAGCATTTT CASGVNGGDRVKTQPQHF
TRBJ2-7 once TRBV13 TRBD1 TGTGCCAGCAGATCCGGACAGGGGGCGTTTTACGAGCAGTACTTC CASRSGQGAFYEQYF
TRBJ2-3 . TRBV6-5 TRBD2 TGTGCCAGCAGGCGGGGGGCCAGCACAGATACGCAGTATTTT CASRRGASTDTQYF
TRBJ1-4 . TRBV5-6 . TGTGCCAGCAGCACCGGTGGGTTCAATGAAAAACTGTTTTTT CASSTGGFNEKLFF
TRBJ2-7 . TRBV7-6 . TGTGCCAGCAGCTTCTTCTCCTCGGGAGGGGGCAGCTCCTACGAGCAGTACTTC CASSFFSSGGGSSYEQYF
TRBJ1-5 . TRBV20-1 . TGCAGTGCTAGTTCGGGACACCCCAATCAGCCCCAGCATTTT CSASSGHPNQPQHF
TRBJ1-5 . TRBV27 . TGTGCCAGCAGTTTAGGAAGCAATCAGCCCCAGCATTTT CASSLGSNQPQHF
TRBJ1-2 . TRBV25-1 . TGTGCCAGCAGTGAATCTTCGCGTCGGCAGGGGGGCTACACCTTC CASSESSRRQGGYTF
TRBJ1-1 . TRBV7-3 TRBD1 TGTGCCAGCAGCTCACTTTCCCGGGACAGGAACACTGAAGCTTTCTTT CASSSLSRDRNTEAFF
TRBJ1-1 . TRBV7-8 . TGTGCCAGCAGCTTAGTATCCGGGCACATGAACACTGAAGCTTTCTTT CASSLVSGHMNTEAFF
TRBJ1-6 . TRBV13 . TGTGCCAGCATGGAGGGGCACGCGGGGATCGGCAATTCACCCCTCCACTTT CASMEGHAGIGNSPLHF
TRBJ2-3 once TRBV5-4 TRBD1 TGTGCCAGCAGCACGGGACAGTTTGAGACAGATACGCAGTATTTT CASSTGQFETDTQYF
TRBJ1-1 . TRBV6-5 . TGTGCCAGTGTAAACCCGGGGCGGTCTGAAGCTTTCTTT CASVNPGRSEAFF